Listed below are T cell receptor beta chains from one sample, sequenced in a study of PD-1 blockade in classical Hodgkin lymphoma. Sequencing used immunoSEQ multiplex PCR; TCRdb keeps in-frame clones, though not all of them. The data contain approximately 32,000 clones, roughly 82% of them seen just once; the ten biggest clones take up about 32%. The specimen was peripheral blood mononuclear cells (PBMCs), collected at baseline. All receptors derive from a human donor with classical Hodgkin lymphoma. Both conserved end residues are part of each CDR3. A D gene is named only where the DNA matches it firmly. A row's size may be missing; if present it is once, few, many or a size class.

J gene: TRBJ1-1; CDR3 length: 14; D gene: .; clone size: .; V gene: TRBV2; CDR3 DNA: TGTGCCAGCACCCAACTAGAGGGGAACACTGAAGCTTTCTTT; CDR3 protein: CASTQLEGNTEAFF
J gene: TRBJ1-1; CDR3 length: 14; D gene: TRBD1; clone size: .; V gene: TRBV19; CDR3 DNA: TGTGCCAGTAGTATCGGGACAGGGGGCACTGAAGCTTTCTTT; CDR3 protein: CASSIGTGGTEAFF
J gene: TRBJ2-2; CDR3 length: 13; D gene: .; clone size: .; V gene: TRBV27; CDR3 DNA: TGTGCCAGCAGTTTAAGGACGCTAGGGGAGCTGTTTTTT; CDR3 protein: CASSLRTLGELFF
J gene: TRBJ1-2; CDR3 length: 12; D gene: .; clone size: .; V gene: TRBV29-1; CDR3 DNA: TGCAGCGTGGGTGCGTGGGGGTATGGCTACACCTTC; CDR3 protein: CSVGAWGYGYTF
J gene: TRBJ1-2; CDR3 length: 14; D gene: .; clone size: .; V gene: TRBV7-9; CDR3 DNA: TGTGCCAGCAGCTTGGATAACCTAGGGTATGGCTACACCTTC; CDR3 protein: CASSLDNLGYGYTF
J gene: TRBJ1-6; CDR3 length: 14; D gene: .; clone size: .; V gene: TRBV4-3; CDR3 DNA: TGCGCCAGCAGCCAACTACGGTGGAATTCACCCCTCCACTTT; CDR3 protein: CASSQLRWNSPLHF
J gene: TRBJ2-7; CDR3 length: 14; D gene: .; clone size: .; V gene: TRBV5-6; CDR3 DNA: TGTGCCAGCAGCTTCGGAAATGGTGGTGGAGAGCAGTACTTC; CDR3 protein: CASSFGNGGGEQYF
J gene: TRBJ1-3; CDR3 length: 14; D gene: .; clone size: .; V gene: TRBV5-1; CDR3 DNA: TGCGCCAGCAGCTTGGACGGCTCTGGAAACACCATATATTTT; CDR3 protein: CASSLDGSGNTIYF
J gene: TRBJ2-3; CDR3 length: 13; D gene: .; clone size: .; V gene: TRBV10-3; CDR3 DNA: TGTGCCATCAGCTTAGCGGGCACAGATACGCAGTATTTT; CDR3 protein: CAISLAGTDTQYF
J gene: TRBJ2-5; CDR3 length: 12; D gene: .; clone size: .; V gene: TRBV7-9; CDR3 DNA: TGTGCCAGCAGCCCCCATCAAGAGACCCAGTACTTC; CDR3 protein: CASSPHQETQYF
J gene: TRBJ1-1; CDR3 length: 17; D gene: .; clone size: .; V gene: TRBV7-6; CDR3 DNA: TGTGCCAGCAGCTCAACTCAGAAAGCAGGGATGAACACTGAAGCTTTCTTT; CDR3 protein: CASSSTQKAGMNTEAFF
J gene: TRBJ1-5; CDR3 length: 14; D gene: .; clone size: few; V gene: TRBV18; CDR3 DNA: TGTGCCAGCTCAGGTGGGCCGCTCAATCAGCCCCAGCATTTT; CDR3 protein: CASSGGPLNQPQHF
J gene: TRBJ1-2; CDR3 length: 14; D gene: TRBD1; clone size: .; V gene: TRBV19; CDR3 DNA: TGTGCCAGTAGGGCGGCAGGGGGCCACTATGGCTACACCTTC; CDR3 protein: CASRAAGGHYGYTF
J gene: TRBJ2-7; CDR3 length: 15; D gene: .; clone size: .; V gene: TRBV6-5; CDR3 DNA: TGTGCCAGCAGGGCCCTGGGCCCAACTGGGTACGAGCAGTACTTC; CDR3 protein: CASRALGPTGYEQYF